These 17 T cell receptor beta chains came from one sample sequenced in a study of blood T cell repertoires in COVID-19. The assay was immunoSEQ multiplex PCR, and TCRdb's table has in-frame clones only and misses some. The table shows about 110,000 clones, with approximately 90% occurring only once. Sample: peripheral blood. The receptor set was obtained from a human donor in a cohort sampled during active COVID-19.

The rearrangement links TRBV12-5 to TRBJ2-1; TRBD2 agrees at 8 bases. The V gene's germline CDR1 is LGHNT and CDR2 FRNRAP. The CDR3 sequence is 16 residues long. The V gene end was trimmed by 4 bases and the J gene end by 8 bases; junction bases not matched to a gene: 13. CDR3 amino acids: CASGSLSAGAWYEQFF. The DNA of the CDR3 is TGTGCTAGTGGTTCTTTGTCAGCGGGGGCATGGTATGAGCAGTTCTTC.

The chain couples TRBV10-3 to TRBJ1-2; D is perhaps TRBD1 (6 bases). Germline V lookup: CDR1 ENHRY, CDR2 SYGVKD. This CDR3 comprises 12 residues. V shed 7 bases and J shed 6 bases, with 12 bases lying between them. The DNA for the CDR3 is TGTGCCATCAAGGGGGAACTGGATGGCTACACCTTC. Translated, it gives CAIKGELDGYTF.

V usage is TRBV7-9 and J usage is TRBJ1-2; possible D gene TRBD1, 6 bases. V was clipped by 8 bases and J by 12 bases, with 16 bases between them. From germline, CDR1 is SEHNR and CDR2 FQNEAQ (reference sequence). The CDR3 covers 11 residues. The CDR3 is CASALGGLDTF. The CDR3 region has the DNA TGTGCCAGCGCATTAGGGGGTTTGGACACCTTC.

This clone turned up a few times. J is TRBJ2-7 and V is TRBV20-1, with TRBD2 matching 8 bases. The CDR3 has 15 residues. The germline gives CDR1 DFQATT, CDR2 SNEGSKA (reference sequence). V gave up 3 bases and J gave up 2 bases; unmatched junction bases: 9. The CDR3 protein is CSASRTGTSTYEQYF. In DNA, the CDR3 is TGCAGTGCTAGTCGAACCGGGACTAGTACCTACGAGCAGTACTTC.

V usage is TRBV7-3 and J usage is TRBJ1-6; D gene unclear. Looked up from germline, CDR1 is SGHTA and CDR2 is FQGTGA. Trimming left V 4 bases short and J 2 bases short, with 24 bases between. The CDR3 consists of 20 residues. In nucleotides, the CDR3 is TGTGCCAGCAGCTGGCGGGTTCGGGATGGAACGGGCACCTATAATTCACCCCTCCACTTT. Protein product: CASSWRVRDGTGTYNSPLHF.

The rearrangement uses TRBV6-2 or TRBV6-3 and TRBJ2-2; a possible D gene is TRBD1 (5 bases). The V end was cut by 4 bases, the J end by 4 bases, with 7 bases between. CDR3 length equals 13 residues. Germline CDR1 and CDR2: MNHEY and SVGEGT. The CDR3: CASSWGPTGELFF. In DNA, the CDR3 is TGTGCCAGCAGTTGGGGCCCCACCGGGGAGCTGTTTTTT.

DNA for the CDR3: TGTGCCAGCAGCTTAGACAGGGCCCCTAGGGGAAATTCACCCCTCCACTTT. It encodes CASSLDRAPRGNSPLHF. The chain couples TRBV13 to TRBJ1-6, with D possibly matching TRBD1 (6 bases). Germline CDR1 and CDR2: PRHDT and FYEKMQ (reference sequence). Trimming took 1 base from V and 7 from J, leaving 17 bases between them. The CDR3 contains 17 residues.

The V and J genes are TRBV5-4 and TRBJ2-5; weak D call: TRBD1 (6 bases). V dropped 3 bases and J dropped 7 bases, with 16 bases sitting between them. The CDR3 is made up of 14 amino acids. The germline V gene has CDR1 SGHNT and CDR2 YYREEE (reference sequence). The CDR3 protein is CASSSSGTWGTQYF. The CDR3 DNA sequence: TGTGCCAGCAGCTCCTCCGGGACATGGGGGACCCAGTACTTC.

J is TRBJ1-5 and V is TRBV5-1; 10 bases are shared with TRBD1. This CDR3 has 16 amino acids. Germline V gene data show CDR1 as SGHRS and CDR2 as YFSETQ. J gave up 4 bases and V 4 bases, and 8 bases lay outside the gene matches. The DNA for the CDR3 is TGCGCCAGCAGCGGGGGGACAGGGGAGTATAATCAGCCCCAGCATTTT. It translates to CASSGGTGEYNQPQHF.

This chain connects TRBV4-2 to TRBJ2-1; 8 nucleotides align to TRBD2. V trimming: 0 bases; J trimming: 14 bases; junction bases outside the gene matches: 12. This CDR3 spans 15 amino acids. CDR1 is LGHNA and CDR2 is YNFKEQ in the germline V gene. The CDR3 region has the DNA TGTGCCAGCAGCCAAGATTGGGCTGGCGGGGGGAGGGAGTTCTTC. Translation gives CASSQDWAGGGREFF.

The genes are TRBV19 and TRBJ1-4; D not resolved. The CDR3 runs 14 residues. The germline V gene has CDR1 LNHDA and CDR2 SQIVND (reference sequence). Trimming stripped 8 bases from V and 6 bases from J, with 16 bases between. Here the CDR3 DNA reads TGTGCCAGTTGCGGGTCACGGAGTGATGAAAAACTGTTTTTT. Its translation: CASCGSRSDEKLFF.

This clone was detected only once. CDR3 nucleotides: TGTGCCAGCAGCTCACAGGGGAGCTCCTACAATGAGCAGTTCTTC. It specifies CASSSQGSSYNEQFF. The chain recombines TRBV7-2 with TRBJ2-1; 7 bases match TRBD1. CDR1 SGHTA and CDR2 FQGNSA come from the germline V gene. The J segment lost 0 bases and the V segment lost 4 bases, leaving 3 bases of the junction unmatched. The CDR3 is 15 amino acids.

The chain has TRBV11-3 and TRBJ2-1, with D tentatively TRBD2 (5 bases). The germline V and J ends were trimmed by 8 bases and 0 bases, with 8 bases remaining between them. Germline CDR1 SGHNT, CDR2 YENEEA. CDR3 length equals 13 residues. CDR3: CASEGSSYNEQFF. The DNA of the CDR3 is TGTGCCAGCGAAGGGAGCTCCTACAATGAGCAGTTCTTC. Full variable domain (outside the CDR3, taken from reference TRBV11-3 and TRBJ2-1): EAGVVQSPRYKIIEKKQPVAFWCNPISGHNTLYWYLQNLGQGPELLIRYENEEAVDDSQLPKDRFSAERLKGVDSTLKIQPAELGDSAVYLCASEGSSYNEQFFGPGTRLTVL.

The chain carries TRBV7-2 and TRBJ2-1; TRBD2 agrees at 10 bases. The germline gives CDR1 SGHTA, CDR2 FQGNSA. The length of the CDR3 is 15 residues. V was clipped by 5 bases and J by 10 bases; unmatched bases: 11. The DNA of the CDR3 is TGTGCCAGCAGCCCACTTCCGGGACTAGCGCGGGAGCAGTTCTTC. Translated: CASSPLPGLAREQFF.

This sequence joins TRBV7-9 and TRBJ2-7; TRBD1 agrees at 8 bases. The V gene end was trimmed by 5 bases and the J gene end by 5 bases; junction bases not matched to a gene: 11. Per germline, CDR1 SEHNR and CDR2 FQNEAQ (reference sequence). The CDR3 consists of 15 residues. Here the CDR3 reads CASSRSGGEKNEQYF. The CDR3 region has the DNA TGTGCCAGCAGCCGATCAGGGGGCGAAAAAAACGAGCAGTACTTC.

The chain employs TRBV28 and TRBJ2-7; 8 nucleotides agree with TRBD1. The ends lost 11 bases at V and 6 bases at J; junction bases unmatched: 12. The CDR3 contains 13 residues. From germline, CDR1 is MDHEN and CDR2 SYDVKM. CDR3 amino acids: CACTGQGSSEQYF. CDR3 coding DNA: TGTGCCTGCACCGGACAGGGTAGTAGCGAGCAGTACTTC. Drawing the rest from reference TRBV28 and TRBJ2-7, the complete variable domain is DVKVTQSSRYLVKRTGEKVFLECVQDMDHENMFWYRQDPGLGLRLIYFSYDVKMKEKGDIPEGYSVSREKKERFSLILESASTNQTSMYLCACTGQGSSEQYFGPGTRLTVT.

This sequence joins TRBV5-5 and TRBJ2-1; D may be TRBD2 (6 bases). Trimming shortened V by 2 bases and J by 8 bases, and 8 bases separated the two germline ends. From germline, CDR1 is SGHKS and CDR2 YYEKEE (reference sequence). This CDR3 is 12 amino acids long. CDR3 bases: TGTGCCAGCAGCTTAAAGCGGGATGAGCAGTTCTTC. Amino acids: CASSLKRDEQFF.